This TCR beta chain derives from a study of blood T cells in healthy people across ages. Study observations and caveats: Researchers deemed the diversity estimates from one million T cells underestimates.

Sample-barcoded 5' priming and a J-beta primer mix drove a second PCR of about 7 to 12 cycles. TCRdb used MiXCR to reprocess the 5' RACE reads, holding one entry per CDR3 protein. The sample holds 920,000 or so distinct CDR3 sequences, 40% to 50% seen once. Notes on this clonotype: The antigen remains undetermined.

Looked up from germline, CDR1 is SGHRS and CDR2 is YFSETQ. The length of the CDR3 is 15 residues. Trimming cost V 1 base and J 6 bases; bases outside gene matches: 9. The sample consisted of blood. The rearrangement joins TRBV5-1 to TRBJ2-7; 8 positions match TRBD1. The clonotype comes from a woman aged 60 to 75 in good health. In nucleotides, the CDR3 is TGCGCCAGCAGCTTGATCTCAGGGGGCGTCGGCGAGCAGTACTTC. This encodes CASSLISGGVGEQYF.